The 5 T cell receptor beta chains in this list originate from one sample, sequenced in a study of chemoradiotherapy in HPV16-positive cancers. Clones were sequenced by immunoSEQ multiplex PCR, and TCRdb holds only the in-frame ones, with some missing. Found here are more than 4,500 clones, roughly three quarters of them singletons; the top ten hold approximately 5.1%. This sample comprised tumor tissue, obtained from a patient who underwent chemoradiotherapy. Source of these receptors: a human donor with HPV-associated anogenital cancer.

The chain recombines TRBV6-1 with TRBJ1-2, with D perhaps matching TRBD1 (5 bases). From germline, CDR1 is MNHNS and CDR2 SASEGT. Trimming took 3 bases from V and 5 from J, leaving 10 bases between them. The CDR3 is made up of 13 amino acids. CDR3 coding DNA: TGTGCCAGCAGTGATTCGACAGCTTATGGCTACACCTTC. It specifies CASSDSTAYGYTF.

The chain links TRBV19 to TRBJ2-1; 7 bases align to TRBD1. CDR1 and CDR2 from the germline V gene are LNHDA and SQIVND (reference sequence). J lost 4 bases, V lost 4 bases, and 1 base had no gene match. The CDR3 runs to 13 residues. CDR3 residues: CASSRGQYNEQFF. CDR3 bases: TGTGCCAGTAGTAGGGGACAGTACAATGAGCAGTTCTTC.

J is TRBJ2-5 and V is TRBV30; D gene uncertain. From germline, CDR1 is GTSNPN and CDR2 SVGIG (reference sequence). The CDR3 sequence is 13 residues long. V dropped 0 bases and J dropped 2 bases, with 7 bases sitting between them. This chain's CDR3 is CAWSVGGQETQYF. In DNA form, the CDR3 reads TGTGCCTGGAGTGTAGGCGGTCAAGAGACCCAGTACTTC. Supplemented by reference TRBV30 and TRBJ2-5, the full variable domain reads SQTIHQWPATLVQPVGSPLSLECTVEGTSNPNLYWYRQAAGRGLQLLFYSVGIGQISSEVPQNLSASRPQDRQFILSSKKLLLSDSGFYLCAWSVGGQETQYFGPGTRLLVL.

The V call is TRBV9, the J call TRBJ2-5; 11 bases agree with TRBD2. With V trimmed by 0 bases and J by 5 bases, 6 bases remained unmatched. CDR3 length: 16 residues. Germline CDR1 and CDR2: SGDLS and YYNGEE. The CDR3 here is CASSVASGGFRETQYF. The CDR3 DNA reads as TGTGCCAGCAGCGTAGCTAGCGGGGGGTTTCGGGAGACCCAGTACTTC.

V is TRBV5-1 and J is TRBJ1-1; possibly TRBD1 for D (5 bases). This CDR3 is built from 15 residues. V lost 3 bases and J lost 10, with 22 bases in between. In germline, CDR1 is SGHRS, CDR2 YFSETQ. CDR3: CASSWGVTDQGGAFF. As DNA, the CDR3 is TGCGCCAGCAGCTGGGGGGTGACCGACCAGGGAGGAGCTTTCTTT.